This TCR beta chain was retrieved from a study of blood T cell repertoires in COVID-19. Produced via immunoSEQ multiplex PCR; TCRdb's table is partial and in-frame only. Of about 49,000 clones listed, around 87% are singletons. The CDR3 length is 17 residues. CDR1 is SGHVS, CDR2 FNYEAQ, per germline. The ends were cut back, 4 bases at V and 0 bases at J, with 16 bases in the middle. What was sequenced was peripheral blood. This rearrangement joins TRBV7-6 to TRBJ2-1; no reliable D call. This TCR came from a woman of 80 years or more with COVID-19, enrolled during active disease. CDR3 in amino acids: CASSSLTVGSSYNEQFF. Here the CDR3 DNA reads TGTGCCAGCAGCTCACTTACAGTTGGTAGCTCCTACAATGAGCAGTTCTTC.